This T cell receptor beta chain was profiled in a study of tumor-infiltrating lymphocytes in oesophageal squamous cell carcinoma. The length of the CDR3 is 13 residues. Germline V CDR1 and CDR2: SGHTA, FQGTGA. Each CDR3 protein gets one entry after TCRdb re-called the PCR reads with MiXCR. This table holds about 15,000 distinct CDR3 sequences, around 46% found once. The material sequenced was esophageal tumor tissue. This receptor was obtained from a male donor with esophageal squamous cell carcinoma. This rearrangement joins TRBV7-3 to TRBJ2-7; D possibly uses TRBD1 or TRBD2 (5 bases each). The J call may be mistaken, given a closer DNA end match to TRBJ2-5. The DNA for the CDR3 is TGTGCTACCGCCCGGGGCGCTGAGGAGACCCAGTACTTC. This translates into CATARGAEETQYF.